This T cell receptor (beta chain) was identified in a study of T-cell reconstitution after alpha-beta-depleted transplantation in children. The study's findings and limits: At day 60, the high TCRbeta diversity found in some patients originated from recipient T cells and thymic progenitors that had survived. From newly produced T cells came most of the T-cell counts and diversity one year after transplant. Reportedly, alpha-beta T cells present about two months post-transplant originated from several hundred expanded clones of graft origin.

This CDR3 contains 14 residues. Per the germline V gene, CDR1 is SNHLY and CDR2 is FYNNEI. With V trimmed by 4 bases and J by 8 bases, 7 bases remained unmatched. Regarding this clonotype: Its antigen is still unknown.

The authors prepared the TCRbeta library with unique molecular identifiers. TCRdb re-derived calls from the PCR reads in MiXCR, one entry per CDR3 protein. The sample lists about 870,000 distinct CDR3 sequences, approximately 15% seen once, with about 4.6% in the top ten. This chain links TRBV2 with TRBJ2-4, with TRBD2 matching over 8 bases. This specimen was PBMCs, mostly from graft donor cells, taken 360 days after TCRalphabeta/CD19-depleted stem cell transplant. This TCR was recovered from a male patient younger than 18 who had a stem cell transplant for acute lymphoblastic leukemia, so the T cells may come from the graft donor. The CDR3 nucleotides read TGTGCCAGCAGTGCAGCGGGAGTAGCGGACATTCAGTACTTC. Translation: CASSAAGVADIQYF. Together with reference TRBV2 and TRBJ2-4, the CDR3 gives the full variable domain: EPEVTQTPSHQVTQMGQEVILRCVPISNHLYFYWYRQILGQKVEFLVSFYNNEISEKSEIFDDQFSVERPDGSNFTLKIRSTKLEDSAMYFCASSAAGVADIQYFGAGTRLSVL.